Sequencing of this T cell receptor (beta chain) was carried out in a study of vaccination and CD4 T cells after COVID-19. TCRdb itself ran the PCR reads through MiXCR, one entry per CDR3 protein. The sample consists of around 28,000 distinct CDR3 sequences, 50% to 65% of them appearing once. Trimming at V came to 6 bases and at J to 4 bases, leaving 21 bases not matched to a gene. Germline assignment: CDR1 MNHEY and CDR2 SMNVEV (reference sequence). The CDR3 is 19 residues long. The table lists this clonotype with a few counts. The time point denotes: late sampling 161 to 241 days after vaccination in a few convalescent patients.

The chain carries TRBV27 and TRBJ2-3; 8 bases align to TRBD2. This specimen consisted of CD4+ T cells from blood, obtained about 7 months after SARS-CoV-2 vaccination. This receptor was obtained from a human donor who had recovered from COVID-19. Here the CDR3 reads CASRPGARLASSIPDTQYF. The CDR3 nucleotides read TGTGCCAGCAGACCTGGGGCCCGACTAGCGAGTAGTATCCCAGATACGCAGTATTTT.